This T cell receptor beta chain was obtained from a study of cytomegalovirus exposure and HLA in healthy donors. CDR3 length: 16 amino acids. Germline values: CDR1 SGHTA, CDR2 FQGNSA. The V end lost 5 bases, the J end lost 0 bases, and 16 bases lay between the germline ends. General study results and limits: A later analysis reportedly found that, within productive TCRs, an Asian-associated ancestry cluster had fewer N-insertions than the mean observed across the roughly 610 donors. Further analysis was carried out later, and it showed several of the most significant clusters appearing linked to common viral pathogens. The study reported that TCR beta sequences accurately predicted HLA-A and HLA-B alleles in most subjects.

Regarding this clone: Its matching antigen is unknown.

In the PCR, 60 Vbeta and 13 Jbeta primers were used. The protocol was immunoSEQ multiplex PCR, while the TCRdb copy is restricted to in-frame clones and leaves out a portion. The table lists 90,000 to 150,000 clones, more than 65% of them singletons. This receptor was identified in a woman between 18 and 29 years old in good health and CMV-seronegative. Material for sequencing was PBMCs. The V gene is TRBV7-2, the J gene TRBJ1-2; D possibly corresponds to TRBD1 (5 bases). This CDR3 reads CASSVGRGGANYGYTF. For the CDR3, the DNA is TGTGCCAGCAGCGTCGGAAGGGGCGGAGCTAACTATGGCTACACCTTC.